This T cell receptor (beta chain) came from a study of blood T cell repertoires in COVID-19. The wider study: Specimens from acute and convalescent COVID-19 originated in the United States, Italy and Spain. Sample material is recorded as cDNA or gDNA derived from T cells, B-cell-depleted T cells, or PBMCs.

Original data processing: Quantification of nucleated cells was approximated via reference gene primer amplification. Clones were sequenced by immunoSEQ multiplex PCR, and TCRdb holds only the in-frame ones, with some missing. V, J and clone size derive from that table, while D and trimming were established from the DNA sequence. The repertoire consists of under 150,000 clones, with around four fifths occurring once and the leading ten covering more than 20%. Looked up from germline, CDR1 is SGHNT and CDR2 is YENEEA. CDR3 length: 12 amino acids. Trimming took 1 base from V and 5 from J, leaving 2 bases between them.

The sequence was obtained from a human donor in a cohort sampled during active COVID-19. The material sequenced was peripheral blood. This chain links TRBV11-3 with TRBJ2-2, with D unclear. In nucleotides, the CDR3 is TGTGCCAGCAGCTTAGTAACCGGGGAGCTGTTTTTT. Its protein is CASSLVTGELFF.